This is a list of T cell receptor beta chains from one sample in a study of blood T cell repertoires in COVID-19. Measured with immunoSEQ multiplex PCR; TCRdb has only the in-frame clones, and not every one. Of 45,000 to 70,000 clones listed, roughly 80% are singletons. Sequenced material: peripheral blood. These receptors all come from a woman older than 75 with acute or convalescent COVID-19. Both conserved end residues are trimmed from each CDR3. The D gene is left open where the match is weak.

D gene | V gene | CDR3 protein
TRBD1 | TRBV6-5 | ASSPRTGGVETQY
. | TRBV27 | ASSFDWSGYELH
. | TRBV5-5 | ASSLQGPPYEQY
. | TRBV6-1 | ASSDLGGASGELF
TRBD1 | TRBV19 | ASSPRGATNSPLH
TRBD2 | TRBV11-3 | ASSSGTSGQISYNEQF
TRBD2 | TRBV4-2 | ASSPLAGGPEDTQY
. | TRBV5-4 | ASAAMGGAGDTQY
TRBD1 | TRBV18 | ASSPGGQGTYEQY
. | TRBV24-1 | ATSEQNQPQH
TRBD2 | TRBV3-1/TRBV3-2 | ASSLKGGREEQY
TRBD2 | TRBV5-8 | ASSLSGGGVDTQY
. | TRBV4-1 | ASSQDQLLGGTNEKLF
. | TRBV7-9 | ASSSSGFGDTQY
TRBD1 | TRBV11-3 | ASSHPGQNEKLF
TRBD1 | TRBV18 | ASSGQESGANVLT
TRBD1 | TRBV19 | ASSPGQWDEKLF
TRBD2 | TRBV19 | ASTRTSGGIGYNEQF
TRBD2 | TRBV3-1/TRBV3-2 | ASSLLSGGTDTQY
. | TRBV7-9 | ASSLVRPNQPQH
TRBD1 | TRBV24-1 | ATSDIDWGQLNTEAF
TRBD1 | TRBV3-1/TRBV3-2 | ASSHQQGDRFNTEAF
. | TRBV7-6 | ASSRPGDYGYT
. | TRBV21-1 | ASSMKGGSETQY
TRBD1 | TRBV24-1 | ATSGPGQGGADTQY
TRBD1 | TRBV6-7 | ASRTEQPRQGYEQY
. | TRBV18 | ASSAGQSYEQY
TRBD1 | TRBV7-8 | ASSSDRQGRAT
TRBD1 | TRBV3-1/TRBV3-2 | ASSQSRVRTGVF
TRBD1 | TRBV30 | AWGQGKETQY
TRBD1 | TRBV3-1/TRBV3-2 | ASSKGSGQGAFEQY
TRBD2 | TRBV29-1 | SVSRGSQETQY
. | TRBV11-3 | ASSAQTGFSSEAF
TRBD1 | TRBV2 | ASSETGGAGNEKLF
TRBD1 | TRBV5-1 | ASSLGDRVTGELF
. | TRBV5-1 | ASSESGQETQY
. | TRBV13 | ASSLRRVYEQY
TRBD1 | TRBV6-5 | ASSLRDRGGNTIY
TRBD1 | TRBV19 | ASSKPGQGADGEAF
TRBD2 | TRBV2 | ASSEGGGTGTQY
TRBD1 | TRBV4-1 | ASSQQGVGEQY
. | TRBV29-1 | SVGTDLYEQY
. | TRBV14 | ASSQSLQITGISGQPQH
. | TRBV9 | ASSAQLSTGNTIY
. | TRBV11-3 | ASSLHSNEQF
. | TRBV5-1 | ASSLQVFSGANVLT
. | TRBV3-1/TRBV3-2 | ASSPTGYHQPQH
. | TRBV30 | AWSSGTLH
. | TRBV12-3/TRBV12-4 | ASRGAGTDTQY